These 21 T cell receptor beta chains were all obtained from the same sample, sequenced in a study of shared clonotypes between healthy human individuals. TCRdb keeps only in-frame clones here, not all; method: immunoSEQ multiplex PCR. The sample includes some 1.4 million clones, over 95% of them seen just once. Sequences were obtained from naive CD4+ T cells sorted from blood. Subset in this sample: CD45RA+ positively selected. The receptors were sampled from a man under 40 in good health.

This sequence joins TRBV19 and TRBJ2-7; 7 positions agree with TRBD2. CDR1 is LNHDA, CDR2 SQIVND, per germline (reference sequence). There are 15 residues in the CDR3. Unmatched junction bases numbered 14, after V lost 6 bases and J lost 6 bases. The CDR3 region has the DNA TGTGCCAGTAGACCACCCGGGACTACCTCTTCCGAGCAGTACTTC. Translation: CASRPPGTTSSEQYF.

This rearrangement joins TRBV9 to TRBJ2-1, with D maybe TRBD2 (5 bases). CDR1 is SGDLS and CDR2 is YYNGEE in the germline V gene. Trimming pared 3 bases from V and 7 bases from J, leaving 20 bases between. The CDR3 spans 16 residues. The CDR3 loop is CASSEKENPGNNEQFF. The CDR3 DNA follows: TGTGCCAGCAGCGAAAAGGAGAACCCGGGGAATAATGAGCAGTTCTTC.

The CDR3 region has the DNA TGTGCCATCAGTGAGGGTGGGAGTGGTTCCGAGCAGTACTTC. Encoded protein: CAISEGGSGSEQYF. V and J are TRBV10-3 and TRBJ2-7; D is possibly TRBD2 (5 bases). The CDR3 spans 14 residues. V was pared by 2 bases and J by 6 bases, with 14 bases between. Germline CDR1 is ENHRY and CDR2 is SYGVKD.

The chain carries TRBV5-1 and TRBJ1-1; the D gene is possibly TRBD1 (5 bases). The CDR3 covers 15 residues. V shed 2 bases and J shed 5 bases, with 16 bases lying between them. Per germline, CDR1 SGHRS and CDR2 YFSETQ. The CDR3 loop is CASSFGLSWGTEAFF. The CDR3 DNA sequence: TGCGCCAGCAGCTTCGGACTTTCCTGGGGGACTGAAGCTTTCTTT.

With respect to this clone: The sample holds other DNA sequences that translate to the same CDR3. CDR3 residues: CSVDRGTDTQYF. CDR3 sequence (DNA): TGCAGCGTTGATCGGGGTACAGATACGCAGTATTTT. The chain has TRBV29-1 and TRBJ2-3; TRBD2 might be the D (5 bases). This CDR3 region has 12 residues. The germline V gene has CDR1 SQVTM and CDR2 ANQGSEA. Trimming pared 3 bases from V and 3 bases from J, leaving 7 bases between.

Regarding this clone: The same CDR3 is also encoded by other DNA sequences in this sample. In DNA, the CDR3 is TGTGCCAGCAGTCCGGGCCTGAGCACAGATACGCAGTATTTT. Translation gives CASSPGLSTDTQYF. V and J are TRBV7-3 and TRBJ2-3, with no clear D. Trimming stripped 6 bases from V and 0 bases from J, with 10 bases between. Germline V CDR1 and CDR2: SGHTA, FQGTGA. The CDR3 has 14 residues.

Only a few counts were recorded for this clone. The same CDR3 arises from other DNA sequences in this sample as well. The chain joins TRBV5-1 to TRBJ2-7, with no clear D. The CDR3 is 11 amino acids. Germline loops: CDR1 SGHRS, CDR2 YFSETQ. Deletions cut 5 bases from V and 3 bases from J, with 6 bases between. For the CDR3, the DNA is TGCGCCAGCAGTTCGAACTACGAGCAGTACTTC. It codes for CASSSNYEQYF.

For the CDR3, the DNA is TGCGCCAGCAGCTCTGTCACCCATTCGAACACCGGGGAGCTGTTTTTT. Protein: CASSSVTHSNTGELFF. The chain employs TRBV5-1 and TRBJ2-2; D not certain. This CDR3 contains 16 residues. The germline CDR1 and CDR2 sequences are SGHRS and YFSETQ. Trimming pared 3 bases from V and 0 bases from J, leaving 12 bases between.

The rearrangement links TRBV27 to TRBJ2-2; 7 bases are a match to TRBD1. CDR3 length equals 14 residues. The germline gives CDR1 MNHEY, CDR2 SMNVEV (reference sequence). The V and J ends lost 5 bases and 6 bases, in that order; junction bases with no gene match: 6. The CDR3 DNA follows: TGTGCCAGCAGTCTTACAGGGGTTCCCGGGGAGCTGTTTTTT. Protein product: CASSLTGVPGELFF.

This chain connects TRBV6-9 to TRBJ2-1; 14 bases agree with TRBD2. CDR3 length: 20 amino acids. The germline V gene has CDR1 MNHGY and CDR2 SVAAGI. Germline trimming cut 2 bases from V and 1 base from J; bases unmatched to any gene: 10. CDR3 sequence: CASSYLTGTSGSGSYNEQFF. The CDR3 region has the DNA TGTGCCAGCAGTTATCTAACCGGGACTAGCGGGAGCGGGTCCTACAATGAGCAGTTCTTC.

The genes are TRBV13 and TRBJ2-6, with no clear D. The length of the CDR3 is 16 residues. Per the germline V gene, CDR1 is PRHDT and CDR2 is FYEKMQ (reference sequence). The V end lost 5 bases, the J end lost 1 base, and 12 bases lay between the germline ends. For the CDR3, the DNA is TGTGCCAGCAGCCTCGAAACGGGTTCTGGGGCCAACGTCCTGACTTTC. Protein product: CASSLETGSGANVLTF.

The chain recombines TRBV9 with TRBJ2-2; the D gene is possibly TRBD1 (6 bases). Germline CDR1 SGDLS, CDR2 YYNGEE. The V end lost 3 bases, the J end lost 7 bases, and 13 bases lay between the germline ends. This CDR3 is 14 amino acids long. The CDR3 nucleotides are TGTGCCAGCAGCGCATACAGGGCGGGCGGGGAGCTGTTTTTT. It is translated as CASSAYRAGGELFF. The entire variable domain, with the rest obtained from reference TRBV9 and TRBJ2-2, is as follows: DSGVTQTPKHLITATGQRVTLRCSPRSGDLSVYWYQQSLDQGLQFLIQYYNGEERAKGNILERFSAQQFPDLHSELNLSSLELGDSALYFCASSAYRAGGELFFGEGSRLTVL.

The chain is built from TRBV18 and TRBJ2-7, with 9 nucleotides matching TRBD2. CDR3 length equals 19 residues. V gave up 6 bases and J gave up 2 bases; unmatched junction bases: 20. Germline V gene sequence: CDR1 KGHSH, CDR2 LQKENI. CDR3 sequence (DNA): TGTGCCAGCTCGCCCTTTCCCCTGGCGGGAGGGCCTGCAACCTACGAGCAGTACTTC. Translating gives CASSPFPLAGGPATYEQYF. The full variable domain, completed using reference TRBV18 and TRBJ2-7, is NAGVMQNPRHLVRRRGQEARLRCSPMKGHSHVYWYRQLPEEGLKFMVYLQKENIIDESGMPKERFSAEFPKEGPSILRIQQVVRGDSAAYFCASSPFPLAGGPATYEQYFGPGTRLTVT.

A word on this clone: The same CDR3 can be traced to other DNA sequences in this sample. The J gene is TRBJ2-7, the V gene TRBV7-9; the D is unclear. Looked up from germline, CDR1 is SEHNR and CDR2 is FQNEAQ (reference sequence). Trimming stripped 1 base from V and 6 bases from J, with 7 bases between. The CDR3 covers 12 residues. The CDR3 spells CASSLGVGEQYF. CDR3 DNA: TGTGCCAGCAGCTTAGGCGTTGGCGAGCAGTACTTC.

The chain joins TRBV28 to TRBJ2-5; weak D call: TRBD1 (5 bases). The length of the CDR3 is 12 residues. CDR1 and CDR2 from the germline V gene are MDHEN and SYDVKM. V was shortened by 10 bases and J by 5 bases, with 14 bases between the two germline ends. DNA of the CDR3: TGTGCCATCCTAGGCTCAGGGGAGACCCAGTACTTC. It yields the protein CAILGSGETQYF.

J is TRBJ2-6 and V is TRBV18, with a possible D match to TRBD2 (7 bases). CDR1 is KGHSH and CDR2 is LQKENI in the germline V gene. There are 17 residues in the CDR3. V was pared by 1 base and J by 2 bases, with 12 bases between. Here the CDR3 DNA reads TGTGCCAGCTCACCACTCTGGGGGGGCGCTGGGGCCAACGTCCTGACTTTC. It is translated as CASSPLWGGAGANVLTF. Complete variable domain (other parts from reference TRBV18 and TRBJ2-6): NAGVMQNPRHLVRRRGQEARLRCSPMKGHSHVYWYRQLPEEGLKFMVYLQKENIIDESGMPKERFSAEFPKEGPSILRIQQVVRGDSAAYFCASSPLWGGAGANVLTFGAGSRLTVL.

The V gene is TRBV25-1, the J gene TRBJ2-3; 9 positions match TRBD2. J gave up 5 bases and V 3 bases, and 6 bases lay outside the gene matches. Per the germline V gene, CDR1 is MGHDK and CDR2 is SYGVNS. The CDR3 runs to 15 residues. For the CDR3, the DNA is TGTGCCAGCAGTGAGGCTAGCGGGATGGGAGATACGCAGTATTTT. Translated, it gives CASSEASGMGDTQYF.

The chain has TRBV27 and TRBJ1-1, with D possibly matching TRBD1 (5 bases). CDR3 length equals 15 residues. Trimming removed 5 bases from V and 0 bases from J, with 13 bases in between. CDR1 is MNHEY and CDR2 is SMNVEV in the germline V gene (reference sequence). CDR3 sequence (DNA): TGTGCCAGCAGTGGACCCGGGACTTTGAACACTGAAGCTTTCTTT. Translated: CASSGPGTLNTEAFF.

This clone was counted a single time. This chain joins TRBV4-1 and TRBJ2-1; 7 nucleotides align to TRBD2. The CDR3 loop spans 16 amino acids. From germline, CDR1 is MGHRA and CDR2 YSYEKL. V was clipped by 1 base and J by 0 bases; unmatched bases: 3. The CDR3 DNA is TGCGCCAGCAGCCAAGGCGGCGGGAGCTCCTACAATGAGCAGTTCTTC. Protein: CASSQGGGSSYNEQFF.

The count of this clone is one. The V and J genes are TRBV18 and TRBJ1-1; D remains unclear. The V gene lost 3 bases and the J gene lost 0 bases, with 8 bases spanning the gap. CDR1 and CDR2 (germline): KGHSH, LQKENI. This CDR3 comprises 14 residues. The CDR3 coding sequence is TGTGCCAGCTCACCCTTACAGATGAACACTGAAGCTTTCTTT. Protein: CASSPLQMNTEAFF. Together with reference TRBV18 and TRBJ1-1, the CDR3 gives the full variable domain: NAGVMQNPRHLVRRRGQEARLRCSPMKGHSHVYWYRQLPEEGLKFMVYLQKENIIDESGMPKERFSAEFPKEGPSILRIQQVVRGDSAAYFCASSPLQMNTEAFFGQGTRLTVV.

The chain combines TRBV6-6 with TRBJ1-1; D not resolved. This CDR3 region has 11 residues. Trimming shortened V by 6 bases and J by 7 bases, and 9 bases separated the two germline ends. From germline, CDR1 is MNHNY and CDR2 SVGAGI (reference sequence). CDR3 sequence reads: CASSPKVEAFF. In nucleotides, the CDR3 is TGTGCCAGCAGCCCTAAGGTTGAAGCTTTCTTT.